The 12 T cell receptor beta chains in this list originate from one sample, sequenced in a study of cytomegalovirus exposure and HLA in healthy donors. Vbeta (60) and Jbeta (13) primers were used in the PCR. The method was immunoSEQ multiplex PCR; TCRdb's version includes in-frame clones alone and lacks a portion of them. The sample shows around 100,000 clones, around 70% of them seen only once. The specimen was PBMCs. The receptor source for this set is a man aged 40-55 years in good health and CMV-seropositive.

This clone was seen a few times. The gene calls are TRBV29-1 and TRBJ2-1, with TRBD1 matching over 7 bases. The CDR3 runs to 13 residues. Germline V gene data show CDR1 as SQVTM and CDR2 as ANQGSEA. The junction had 5 bases not matched to a gene; V was cut back by 5 bases and J by 4 bases. CDR3 nucleotides: TGCAGCGTTCATACAGGGGCGTACAATGAGCAGTTCTTC. The encoded protein is CSVHTGAYNEQFF.

This chain joins TRBV28 and TRBJ2-7; 9 bases are a match to TRBD2. Trimming at V came to 6 bases and at J to 0 bases, leaving 3 bases not matched to a gene. The CDR3 runs 14 residues. From germline, CDR1 is MDHEN and CDR2 SYDVKM. CDR3 sequence: CASRTSGSSYEQYF. CDR3 nucleotide sequence: TGTGCCAGCAGGACTAGCGGAAGCTCCTACGAGCAGTACTTC.

V gene TRBV30 combines with J gene TRBJ2-3; 9 positions match TRBD2. This CDR3 comprises 13 residues. The junction had 2 bases not matched to a gene; V was cut back by 4 bases and J by 3 bases. Looked up from germline, CDR1 is GTSNPN and CDR2 is SVGIG (reference sequence). CDR3 sequence reads: CAWKRGATDTQYF. The CDR3 nucleotides are TGTGCCTGGAAGCGGGGGGCGACAGATACGCAGTATTTT.

This chain joins TRBV5-5 and TRBJ2-5; tentatively, D is TRBD2 (5 bases). Germline CDR1 SGHKS, CDR2 YYEKEE (reference sequence). Trimming removed 3 bases from V and 2 bases from J, with 20 bases in between. This CDR3 has 17 amino acids. The CDR3 coding sequence is TGTGCCAGCAGCTCGAACCCGGGGATCAGGATACAAGAGACCCAGTACTTC. It is translated as CASSSNPGIRIQETQYF.

The gene calls are TRBV21-1 and TRBJ2-1; TRBD2 is the table's D call and was not checked against the DNA. TRBV21-1 is tagged as a pseudogene. The CDR3 has 15 amino acids. Here the CDR3 reads CASTPETSANNEQFF. In DNA form, the CDR3 reads TGTGCCAGCACCCCAGAGACTAGCGCAAACAATGAGCAGTTCTTC.

The rearrangement links TRBV28 to TRBJ1-2, with 9 positions matching TRBD1. The CDR3 contains 13 residues. V gave up 7 bases and J gave up 2 bases; unmatched junction bases: 2. In germline, CDR1 is MDHEN, CDR2 SYDVKM. CDR3 region: CASTGQGNYGYTF. The CDR3 DNA is TGTGCCAGCACGGGACAGGGCAACTATGGCTACACCTTC.

In this sample, this clone turned up once. The chain combines TRBV5-1 with TRBJ1-4, with TRBD1 identical over 8 bases. CDR3 length: 14 amino acids. Germline CDR1 SGHRS, CDR2 YFSETQ. Losses at the gene ends were 2 bases for V and 6 bases for J; bases not matched to a gene: 3. CDR3 coding DNA: TGCGCCAGCAGCTTCGGGACAGGCCATGAAAAACTGTTTTTT. Its protein product is CASSFGTGHEKLFF.

The chain is built from TRBV18 and TRBJ2-2; TRBD2 might be the D (5 bases). The V end was cut by 4 bases, the J end by 1 base, with 10 bases between. The CDR3 sequence is 15 residues long. Looked up from germline, CDR1 is KGHSH and CDR2 is LQKENI. The CDR3: CASSQRRLNTGELFF. The CDR3 DNA is TGTGCCAGCTCACAGCGGAGACTGAACACCGGGGAGCTGTTTTTT.

A single count supports this clone. The chain links TRBV19 to TRBJ1-1; weak D call: TRBD1 (5 bases). The germline gives CDR1 LNHDA, CDR2 SQIVND (reference sequence). Trimming pared 3 bases from V and 1 base from J, leaving 12 bases between. This CDR3 comprises 15 residues. CDR3 amino acids: CASSIDSSSNTEAFF. CDR3 DNA sequence: TGTGCCAGTAGTATCGACAGCAGCTCGAACACTGAAGCTTTCTTT. Filled out from reference TRBV19 and TRBJ1-1, the complete variable domain reads DGGITQSPKYLFRKEGQNVTLSCEQNLNHDAMYWYRQDPGQGLRLIYYSQIVNDFQKGDIAEGYSVSREKKESFPLTVTSAQKNPTAFYLCASSIDSSSNTEAFFGQGTRLTVV.

The V and J genes are TRBV5-1 and TRBJ1-2; D gene uncertain. From germline, CDR1 is SGHRS and CDR2 YFSETQ. The CDR3 is 13 amino acids. V was cut by 6 bases and J by 7 bases, with 16 bases left in between. The chain's CDR3 is CASKGPLGGGYTF. CDR3 in DNA: TGCGCCAGCAAAGGACCTCTCGGAGGTGGCTACACCTTC.

The CDR3, as DNA: TGTGCCAGCAGTTCGGACAGGGGGGACAATCAGCCCCAGCATTTT. Its translation: CASSSDRGDNQPQHF. The chain is built from TRBV28 and TRBJ1-5; TRBD1 matches 10 bases. The CDR3 runs to 15 residues. The trim removed 4 bases at V and 3 bases at J, leaving 3 bases unmatched. Per the germline V gene, CDR1 is MDHEN and CDR2 is SYDVKM.

J is TRBJ1-2 and V is TRBV7-6; weak D call: TRBD1 (5 bases). The germline V gene has CDR1 SGHVS and CDR2 FNYEAQ. The V end was cut by 5 bases, the J end by 4 bases, with 11 bases between. The CDR3 is 13 amino acids. The CDR3 DNA reads as TGTGCCAGCAGCCGCCACCAGGGCTATGGCTACACCTTC. Its translation: CASSRHQGYGYTF.